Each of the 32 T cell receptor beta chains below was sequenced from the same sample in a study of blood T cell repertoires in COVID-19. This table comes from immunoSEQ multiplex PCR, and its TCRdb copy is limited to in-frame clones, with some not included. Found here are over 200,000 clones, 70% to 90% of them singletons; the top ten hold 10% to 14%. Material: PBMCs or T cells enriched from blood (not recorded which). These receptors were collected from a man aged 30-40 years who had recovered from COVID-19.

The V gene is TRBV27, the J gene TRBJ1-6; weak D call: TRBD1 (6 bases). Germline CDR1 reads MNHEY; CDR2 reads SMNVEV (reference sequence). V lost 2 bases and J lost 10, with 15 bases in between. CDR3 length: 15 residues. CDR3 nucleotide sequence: TGTGCCAGCAGTTTAAGGACAGCCGGAGGCTCACCCCTCCACTTT. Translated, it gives CASSLRTAGGSPLHF.

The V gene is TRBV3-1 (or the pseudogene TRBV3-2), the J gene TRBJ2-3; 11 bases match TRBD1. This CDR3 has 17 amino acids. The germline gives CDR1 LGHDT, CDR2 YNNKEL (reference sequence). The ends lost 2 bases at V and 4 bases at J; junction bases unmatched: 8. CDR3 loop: CASSQTHPGQGADTQYF. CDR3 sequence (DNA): TGTGCCAGCAGCCAAACCCACCCGGGACAGGGGGCAGATACGCAGTATTTT.

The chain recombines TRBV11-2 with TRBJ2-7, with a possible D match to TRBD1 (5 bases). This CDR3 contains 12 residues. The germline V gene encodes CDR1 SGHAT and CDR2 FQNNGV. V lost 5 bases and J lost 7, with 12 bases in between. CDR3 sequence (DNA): TGTGCCAGCAGCCAGCCCAGGGCGGAGCAGTACTTC. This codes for CASSQPRAEQYF. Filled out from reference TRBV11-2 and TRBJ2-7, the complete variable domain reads EAGVAQSPRYKIIEKRQSVAFWCNPISGHATLYWYQQILGQGPKLLIQFQNNGVVDDSQLPKDRFSAERLKGVDSTLKIQPAKLEDSAVYLCASSQPRAEQYFGPGTRLTVT.

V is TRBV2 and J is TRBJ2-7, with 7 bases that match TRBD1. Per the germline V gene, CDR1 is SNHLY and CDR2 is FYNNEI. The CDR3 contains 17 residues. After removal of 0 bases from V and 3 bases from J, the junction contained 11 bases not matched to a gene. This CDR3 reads CASSEALLLDRNYEQYF. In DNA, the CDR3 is TGTGCCAGCAGTGAAGCGCTTCTCTTGGACAGGAACTACGAGCAGTACTTC. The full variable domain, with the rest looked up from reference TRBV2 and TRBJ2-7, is EPEVTQTPSHQVTQMGQEVILRCVPISNHLYFYWYRQILGQKVEFLVSFYNNEISEKSEIFDDQFSVERPDGSNFTLKIRSTKLEDSAMYFCASSEALLLDRNYEQYFGPGTRLTVT.

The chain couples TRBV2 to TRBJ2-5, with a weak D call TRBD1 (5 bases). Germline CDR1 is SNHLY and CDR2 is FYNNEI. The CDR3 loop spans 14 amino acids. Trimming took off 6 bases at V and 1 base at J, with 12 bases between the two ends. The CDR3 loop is CASRETGSQETQYF. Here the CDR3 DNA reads TGTGCCAGCAGGGAAACAGGTTCCCAAGAGACCCAGTACTTC.

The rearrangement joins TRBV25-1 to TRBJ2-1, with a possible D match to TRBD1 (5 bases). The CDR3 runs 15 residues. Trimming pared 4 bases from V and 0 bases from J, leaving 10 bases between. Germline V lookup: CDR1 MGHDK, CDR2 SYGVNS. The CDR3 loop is CASSAHRFSYNEQFF. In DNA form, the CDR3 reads TGTGCCAGCAGTGCCCACAGGTTCTCCTACAATGAGCAGTTCTTC. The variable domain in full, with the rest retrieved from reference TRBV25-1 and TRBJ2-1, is EADIYQTPRYLVIGTGKKITLECSQTMGHDKMYWYQQDPGMELHLIHYSYGVNSTEKGDLSSESTVSRIRTEHFPLTLESARPSHTSQYLCASSAHRFSYNEQFFGPGTRLTVL.

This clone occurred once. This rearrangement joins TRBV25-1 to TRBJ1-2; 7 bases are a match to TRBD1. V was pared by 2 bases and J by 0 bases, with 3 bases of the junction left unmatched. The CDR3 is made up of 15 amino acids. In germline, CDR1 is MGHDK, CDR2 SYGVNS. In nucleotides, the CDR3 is TGTGCCAGCAGTGAACACGGGACAGCTAACTATGGCTACACCTTC. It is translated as CASSEHGTANYGYTF.

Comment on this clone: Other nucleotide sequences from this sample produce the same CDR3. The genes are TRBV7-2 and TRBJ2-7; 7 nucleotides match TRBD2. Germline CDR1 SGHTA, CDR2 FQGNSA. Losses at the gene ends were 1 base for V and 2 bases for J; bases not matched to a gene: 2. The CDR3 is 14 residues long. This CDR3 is CASSLGGGPYEQYF. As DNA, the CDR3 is TGTGCCAGCAGCTTAGGCGGGGGACCCTACGAGCAGTACTTC.

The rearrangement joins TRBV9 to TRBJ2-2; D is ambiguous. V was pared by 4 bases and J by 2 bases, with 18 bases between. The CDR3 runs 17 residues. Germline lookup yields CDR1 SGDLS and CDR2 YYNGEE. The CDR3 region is CASSPLSTLQNTGELFF. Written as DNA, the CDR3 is TGTGCCAGCAGCCCACTATCGACCCTTCAAAACACCGGGGAGCTGTTTTTT.

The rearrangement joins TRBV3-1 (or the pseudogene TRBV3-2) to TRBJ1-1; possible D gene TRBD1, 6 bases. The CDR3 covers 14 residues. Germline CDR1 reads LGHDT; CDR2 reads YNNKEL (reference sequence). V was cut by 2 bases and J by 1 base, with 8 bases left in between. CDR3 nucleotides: TGTGCCAGCAGCCAACGGACAGAGAACACTGAAGCTTTCTTT. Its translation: CASSQRTENTEAFF.

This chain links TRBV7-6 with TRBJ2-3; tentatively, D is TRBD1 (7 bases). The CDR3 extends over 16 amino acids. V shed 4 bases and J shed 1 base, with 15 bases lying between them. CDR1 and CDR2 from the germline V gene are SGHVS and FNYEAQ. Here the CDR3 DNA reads TGTGCCAGCAGCTACCGGACAGGAGGGCGCACAGATACGCAGTATTTT. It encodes CASSYRTGGRTDTQYF. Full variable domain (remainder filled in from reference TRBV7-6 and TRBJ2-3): GAGVSQSPRYKVTKRGQDVALRCDPISGHVSLYWYRQALGQGPEFLTYFNYEAQQDKSGLPNDRFSAERPEGSISTLTIQRTEQRDSAMYRCASSYRTGGRTDTQYFGPGTRLTVL.

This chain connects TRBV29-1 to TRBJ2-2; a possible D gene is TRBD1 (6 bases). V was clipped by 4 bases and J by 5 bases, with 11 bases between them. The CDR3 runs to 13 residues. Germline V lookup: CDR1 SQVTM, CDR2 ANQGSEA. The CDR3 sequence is CSVGQQGTGELFF. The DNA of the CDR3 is TGCAGCGTTGGGCAACAGGGAACCGGGGAGCTGTTTTTT.

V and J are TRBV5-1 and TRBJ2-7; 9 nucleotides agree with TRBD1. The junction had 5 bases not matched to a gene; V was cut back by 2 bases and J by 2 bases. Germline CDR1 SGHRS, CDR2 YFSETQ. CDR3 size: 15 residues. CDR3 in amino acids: CASSFRDRAPYEQYF. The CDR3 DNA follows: TGCGCCAGCAGCTTCCGGGACAGGGCTCCCTACGAGCAGTACTTC.

CDR3 in DNA: TGCGCCAGCAGCGACTATCAAGCCGGGGAGCTGTTTTTT. This encodes CASSDYQAGELFF. J is TRBJ2-2 and V is TRBV10-1, with D possibly TRBD2 on 5 matching bases. There are 13 residues in the CDR3. Trimming took off 6 bases at V and 6 bases at J, with 11 bases between the two ends. From germline, CDR1 is WNHNN and CDR2 SYGVQD (reference sequence).

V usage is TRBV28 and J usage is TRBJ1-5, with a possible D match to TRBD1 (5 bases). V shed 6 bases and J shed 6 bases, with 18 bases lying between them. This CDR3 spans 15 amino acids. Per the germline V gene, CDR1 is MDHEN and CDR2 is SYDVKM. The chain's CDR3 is CASSTDTQGGQPQHF. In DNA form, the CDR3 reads TGTGCCAGCAGCACTGACACCCAGGGAGGTCAGCCCCAGCATTTT.

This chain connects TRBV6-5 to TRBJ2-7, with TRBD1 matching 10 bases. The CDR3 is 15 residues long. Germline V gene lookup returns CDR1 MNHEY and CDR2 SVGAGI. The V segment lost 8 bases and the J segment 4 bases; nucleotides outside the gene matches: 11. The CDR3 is CASGRGTGARYEQYF. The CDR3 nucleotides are TGTGCCAGCGGTAGAGGGACAGGGGCGCGGTACGAGCAGTACTTC.

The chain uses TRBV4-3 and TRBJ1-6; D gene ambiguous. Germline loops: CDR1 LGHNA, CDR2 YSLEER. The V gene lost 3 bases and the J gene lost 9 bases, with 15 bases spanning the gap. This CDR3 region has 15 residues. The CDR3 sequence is CASSHIRYLSSPLHF. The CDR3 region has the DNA TGCGCCAGCAGCCACATCAGGTATTTGTCTTCACCCCTCCACTTT.

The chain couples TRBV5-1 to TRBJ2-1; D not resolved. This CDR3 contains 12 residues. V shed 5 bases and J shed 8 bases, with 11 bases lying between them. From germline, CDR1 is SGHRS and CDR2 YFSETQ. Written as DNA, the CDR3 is TGCGCCAGCAGGCGGCTTAACGATGAGCAGTTCTTC. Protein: CASRRLNDEQFF.

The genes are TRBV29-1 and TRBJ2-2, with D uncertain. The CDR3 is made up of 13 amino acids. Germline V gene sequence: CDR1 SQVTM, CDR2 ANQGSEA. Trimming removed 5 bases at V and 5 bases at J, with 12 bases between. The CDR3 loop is CSVSGRLTGELFF. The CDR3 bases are TGCAGCGTTTCCGGCCGACTTACCGGGGAGCTGTTTTTT.

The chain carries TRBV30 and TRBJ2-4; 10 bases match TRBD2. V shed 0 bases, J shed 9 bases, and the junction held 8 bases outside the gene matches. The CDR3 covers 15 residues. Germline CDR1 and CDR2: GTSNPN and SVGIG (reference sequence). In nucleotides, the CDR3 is TGTGCCTGGAGTGTCGACAGCGGGAGGGCCCTCATTCAGTACTTC. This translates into CAWSVDSGRALIQYF. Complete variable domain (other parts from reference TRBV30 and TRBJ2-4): SQTIHQWPATLVQPVGSPLSLECTVEGTSNPNLYWYRQAAGRGLQLLFYSVGIGQISSEVPQNLSASRPQDRQFILSSKKLLLSDSGFYLCAWSVDSGRALIQYFGAGTRLSVL.

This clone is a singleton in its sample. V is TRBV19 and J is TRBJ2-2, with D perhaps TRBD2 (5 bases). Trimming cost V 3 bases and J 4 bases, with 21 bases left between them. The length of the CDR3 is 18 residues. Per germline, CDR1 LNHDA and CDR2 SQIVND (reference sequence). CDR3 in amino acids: CASSMRRLVGAGTGELFF. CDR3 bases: TGTGCCAGTAGTATGCGGCGTCTCGTCGGTGCGGGCACCGGGGAGCTGTTTTTT.

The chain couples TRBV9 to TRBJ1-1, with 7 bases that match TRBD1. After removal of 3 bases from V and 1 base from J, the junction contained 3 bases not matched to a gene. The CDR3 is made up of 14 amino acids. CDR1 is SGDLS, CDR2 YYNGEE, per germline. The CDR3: CASSADRENTEAFF. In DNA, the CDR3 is TGTGCCAGCAGCGCCGACAGGGAGAACACTGAAGCTTTCTTT.

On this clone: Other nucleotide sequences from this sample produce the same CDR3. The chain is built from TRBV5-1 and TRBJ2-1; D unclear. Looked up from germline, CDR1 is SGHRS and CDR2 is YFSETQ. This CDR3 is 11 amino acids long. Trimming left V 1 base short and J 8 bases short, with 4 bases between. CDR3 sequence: CASSLSDEQFF. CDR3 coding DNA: TGCGCCAGCAGCTTGTCCGATGAGCAGTTCTTC. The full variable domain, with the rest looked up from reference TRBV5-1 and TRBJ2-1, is KAGVTQTPRYLIKTRGQQVTLSCSPISGHRSVSWYQQTPGQGLQFLFEYFSETQRNKGNFPGRFSGRQFSNSRSEMNVSTLELGDSALYLCASSLSDEQFFGPGTRLTVL.

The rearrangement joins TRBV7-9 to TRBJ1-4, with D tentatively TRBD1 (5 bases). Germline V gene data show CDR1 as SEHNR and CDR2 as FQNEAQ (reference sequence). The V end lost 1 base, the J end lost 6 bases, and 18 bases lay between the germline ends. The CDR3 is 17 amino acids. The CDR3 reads CASSLGSGGLTYEKLFF. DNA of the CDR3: TGTGCCAGCAGCTTAGGGTCTGGGGGACTGACCTATGAAAAACTGTTTTTT.

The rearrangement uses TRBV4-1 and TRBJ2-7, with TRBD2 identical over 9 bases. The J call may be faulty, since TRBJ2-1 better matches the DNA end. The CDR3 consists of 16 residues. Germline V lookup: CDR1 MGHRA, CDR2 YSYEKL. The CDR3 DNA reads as TGCGCCAGCAGGTTAACCGGGACTAGCTGGGTCGATGAGCAGTTCTTC. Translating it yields CASRLTGTSWVDEQFF.

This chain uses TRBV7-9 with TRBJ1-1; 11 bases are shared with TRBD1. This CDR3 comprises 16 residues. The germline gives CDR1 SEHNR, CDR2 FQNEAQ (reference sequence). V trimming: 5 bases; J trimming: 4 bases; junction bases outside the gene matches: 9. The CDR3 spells CASSRPTGTGGTEAFF. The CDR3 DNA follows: TGTGCCAGCAGCCGCCCCACCGGGACAGGGGGCACTGAAGCTTTCTTT.

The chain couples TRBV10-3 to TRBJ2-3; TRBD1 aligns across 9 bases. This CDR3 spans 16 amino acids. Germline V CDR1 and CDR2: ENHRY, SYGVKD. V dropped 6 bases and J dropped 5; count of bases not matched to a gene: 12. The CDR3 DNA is TGTGCCATCAGCGCCCATGGGACAGGGTCGGGAGATACGCAGTATTTT. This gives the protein CAISAHGTGSGDTQYF.

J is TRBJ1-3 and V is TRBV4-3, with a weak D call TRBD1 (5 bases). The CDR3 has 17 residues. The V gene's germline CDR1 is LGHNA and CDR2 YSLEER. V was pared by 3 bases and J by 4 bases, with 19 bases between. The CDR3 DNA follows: TGCGCCAGCAGCCACGAGGGGAACCACCTAGCGGGAAACACCATATATTTT. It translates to CASSHEGNHLAGNTIYF.

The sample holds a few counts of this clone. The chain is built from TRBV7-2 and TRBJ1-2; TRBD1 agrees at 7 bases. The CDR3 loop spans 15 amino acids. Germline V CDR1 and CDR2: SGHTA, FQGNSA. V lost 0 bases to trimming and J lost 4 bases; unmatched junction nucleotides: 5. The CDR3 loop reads CASSLAVAGGYGYTF. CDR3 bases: TGTGCCAGCAGCTTAGCAGTCGCAGGGGGCTATGGCTACACCTTC. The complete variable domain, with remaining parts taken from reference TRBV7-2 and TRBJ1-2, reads GAGVSQSPSNKVTEKGKDVELRCDPISGHTALYWYRQSLGQGLEFLIYFQGNSAPDKSGLPSDRFSAERTGGSVSTLTIQRTQQEDSAVYLCASSLAVAGGYGYTFGSGTRLTVV.

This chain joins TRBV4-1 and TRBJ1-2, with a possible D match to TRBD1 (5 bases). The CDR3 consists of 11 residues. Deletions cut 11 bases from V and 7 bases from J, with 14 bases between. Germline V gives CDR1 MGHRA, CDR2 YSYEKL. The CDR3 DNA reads TGCGCCGTTGGGGAGGGGCTTGGCTACACCTTC. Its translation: CAVGEGLGYTF.

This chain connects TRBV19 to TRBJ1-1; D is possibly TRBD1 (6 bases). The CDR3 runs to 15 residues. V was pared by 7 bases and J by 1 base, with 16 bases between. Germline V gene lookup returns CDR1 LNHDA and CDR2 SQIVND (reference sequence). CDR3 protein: CASIRWTVKNTEAFF. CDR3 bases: TGTGCCAGTATTCGCTGGACAGTTAAGAACACTGAAGCTTTCTTT.

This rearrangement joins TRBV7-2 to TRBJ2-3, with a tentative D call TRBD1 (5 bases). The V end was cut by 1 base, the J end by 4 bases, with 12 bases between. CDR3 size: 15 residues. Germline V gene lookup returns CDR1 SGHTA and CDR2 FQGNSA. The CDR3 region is CASSLGGLSADTQYF. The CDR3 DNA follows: TGTGCCAGCAGCTTAGGGGGCCTCAGCGCAGATACGCAGTATTTT.